This TCR beta chain stems from a study of shared clonotypes between healthy human individuals (dated by TCRdb to about 2020). Notes on the research overall: The cohort comprised two women and three men aged 18 to 49 years. To increase sequencing depth and limit assay-specific biases, different laboratories used diverse techniques to prepare libraries and sequence TCR repertoires. Per donor, three plates each were used for CD4 naive and CD4 memory, two for CD8 naive, and one for CD8 memory. Between about 0.9 and 10 billion PBMCs per donor were obtained by leukapheresis. To estimate repertoire size and how much clonotypes are shared between individuals, the study performed deep sequencing of blood TCR repertoires from 4 to 6 healthy adults.

Study-wide findings and limitations: The small number of donors limited the genetic and exposure-history diversity represented. About 5% of naive CD4, approximately 3.7% of naive CD8, about 2.4% of memory CD4, and less than 0.45% of memory CD8 clonotypes were shared across several donors. Clonotypes shared by all four sorted-subset donors showed higher generation probabilities than non-shared clonotypes. Pairwise subsampling indicated that sequencing depth was expected to affect the degree of clonotype sharing among donors. Even with the large sequencing depth, rarefaction of the sorted-subset datasets indicated that sequencing was incomplete. Larger estimated clonotype richness was generally found for naive subsets than for memory subsets. Sampling was restricted to blood, and TCR repertoires in tissues likely differ from the TCR repertoires found in blood.

Using the deep immunoSEQ assay, TCR CDR3 regions were amplified from genomic DNA by multiplex PCR. Genomic DNA extracted from each cell subset was distributed evenly over all wells of several immunoSEQ 96-well plates, and each plate served as one replicate. For sorted subsets, roughly 0.2 ug genomic DNA, equal to 30,000 or so T cell genomes, was loaded into each replicate PCR. The purified libraries were quantified using a Qubit 3.0 fluorometer, sized with a Bioanalyzer 2100, and then quantified again using the KAPA Library Quantification kit. Every immunoSEQ 96-well plate was sequenced on a separate single-read 150-cycle Illumina NextSeq 550 flow cell. Per the authors' processing: Because the immunoSEQ output held only junctional sequences and lacked quality scores, the filtering could not match the filtering applied to full-length reads. To assign V/J genes and CDR3, sequences were annotated against IMGT germline references using PyIR, a Python wrapper for IgBLAST v1.9. Reads were filtered out if the reads had weak V/J assignments (E-value above 1e-6), no CDR3, stop codons, out-of-frame junctions, or ambiguous translated residues. V3J clonotypes were defined as sequences sharing an identical inferred V gene, J gene, and CDR3 amino acid sequence. Percentage overlap between repertoires was calculated by dividing the number of shared unique clonotypes by the size of the smaller repertoire. Three approaches were used to assess repertoire richness: RTK rarefaction, the Chao1 estimator, and Recon v2.1 estimates of unobserved clonotypes. OLGA was used to compute generation probabilities for all TCRbeta clonotypes that the gDNA method yielded from a handful of donors. TCRdb carries this immuneACCESS record with in-frame sequences only. Its versions omit some clonotypes, under half of them owing to an unresolved V gene in the studies checked, with the rest unexplained. The V and J calls and clone size come from that table; D and trimming were worked out from the DNA. This sample gives millions of clones in total; about 95% of them show up just once. The ten largest account for 0.9% to 1.3% of the sample.

CD8 naive samples were obtained by positive selection for CCR7 among CD45RO-negative cells, yielding a CD45RA+CCR7+ population from which TemRA cells were excluded. The donors were healthy, HIV-negative adults who had no recently reported acute infections or vaccinations. Every donor was a Caucasian adult living in Nashville, Tennessee, USA. After blood collection by leukapheresis, PBMCs were isolated using Ficoll-Histopaque density gradient centrifugation and then cryopreserved in the vapor phase of liquid nitrogen. Purity and quantity of every magnetically sorted T cell population were checked by analytical flow cytometry. Each sorted fraction had its genomic DNA isolated and then quantified by UV absorbance on a Nanodrop 2000c. The junction shows trimming of 0 bases on V and 8 bases on J, plus 11 bases between the germline ends. For CDR1 and CDR2, the germline V gene lists MNHNS and SASEGT. The CDR3 goes from the cysteine to the phenylalanine over 13 residues. Only the CDR3 DNA is retained, 39 bases long and in frame from the first base.

A note on this clone: The target of this receptor is not known. Base quality data are lacking; no much larger clone is found one base away.

This receptor was identified in a man aged 18 to 29 in good health. The sequence is built from TRBV6-1 and TRBJ2-7; matching of 5 bases hints at TRBD1 as the D gene. Sequencing was carried out using naive CD8+ T cells sorted from blood. The sample's cell subset or site label is to be understood as: CD45RA+CCR7+. The CDR3 protein: CASSEAWGVQQYF. The DNA sequence reads TGTGCCAGCAGTGAAGCTTGGGGCGTCCAGCAGTACTTC.